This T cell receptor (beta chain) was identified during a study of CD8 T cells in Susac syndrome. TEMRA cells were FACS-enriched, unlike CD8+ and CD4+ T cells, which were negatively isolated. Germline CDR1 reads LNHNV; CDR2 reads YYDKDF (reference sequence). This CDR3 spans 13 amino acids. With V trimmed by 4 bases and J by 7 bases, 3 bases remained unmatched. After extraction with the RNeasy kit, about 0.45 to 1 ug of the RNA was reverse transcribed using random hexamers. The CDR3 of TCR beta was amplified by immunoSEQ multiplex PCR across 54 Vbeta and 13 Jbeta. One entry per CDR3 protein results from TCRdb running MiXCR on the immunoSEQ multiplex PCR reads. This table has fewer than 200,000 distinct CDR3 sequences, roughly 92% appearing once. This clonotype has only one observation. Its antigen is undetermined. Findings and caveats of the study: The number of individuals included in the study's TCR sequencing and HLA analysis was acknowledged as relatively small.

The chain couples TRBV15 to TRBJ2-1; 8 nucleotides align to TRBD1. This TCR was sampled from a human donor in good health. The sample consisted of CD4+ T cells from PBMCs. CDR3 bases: TGTGCCACCAGCATCAACAGGGGGAATGAGCAGTTCTTC. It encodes CATSINRGNEQFF.